These 29 T cell receptor beta chains originate from one sample sequenced in a study of T-cell memory formation after mild COVID-19. One entry per CDR3 protein, called by TCRdb with MiXCR from the 5' RACE reads. This sample carries some 290,000 distinct CDR3 sequences, 15% to 20% of them seen once, and the ten largest clones take roughly 25%. What was sequenced was PBMCs or a T cell subset sorted from them (not recorded which). These receptors came from a young man who had mild COVID-19 (a few samples of this study predate the infection). Cell type and time point are not known.

This clonotype was counted once. The junction and the germline gene differ at one end; a read error may be behind it. The CDR3 sequence is CASSYFDTQYF. The DNA of the CDR3 is TGTGCCAGCAGCTACTTCGATACGCAGTATTTT. The chain is built from TRBV6-5 and TRBJ2-3; D is unclear. CDR1 is MNHEY, CDR2 SVGAGI, per germline. The CDR3 has 11 amino acids.

This clonotype was seen only a few times. The chain couples TRBV7-9 to TRBJ2-7; 7 bases match TRBD1. CDR1 and CDR2 from the germline V gene are SEHNR and FQNEAQ (reference sequence). J gave up 4 bases and V 5 bases, and 5 bases lay outside the gene matches. The CDR3 runs to 13 residues. For the CDR3, the DNA is TGTGCCAGCAGCGCCACAGGGGTTTACGAGCAGTACGTC. This encodes CASSATGVYEQYV.

This clonotype was counted only a few times. The V call is TRBV14, the J call TRBJ1-2; 7 nucleotides agree with TRBD1. The CDR3 consists of 16 residues. Germline CDR1 and CDR2: SGHDN and FVKESK. V dropped 1 base and J dropped 4; count of bases not matched to a gene: 9. As DNA, the CDR3 is TGTGCCAGCAGCCAAGCCCTCCTGGCAGGGGGCTATGGCTACACCTTC. Its protein is CASSQALLAGGYGYTF.

The chain is built from TRBV7-8 and TRBJ2-7; D is possibly TRBD2 (6 bases). V lost 5 bases to trimming and J lost 4 bases, with 18 bases between them. This CDR3 is built from 15 residues. Germline values: CDR1 SGHVS, CDR2 FQNEAQ. DNA for the CDR3: TGTGCCAGCAGCAACCGCGGGAAGGGTGGGTACGAGCAGTACTTC. Its protein product is CASSNRGKGGYEQYF.

This chain joins TRBV6-2 or TRBV6-3 and TRBJ1-1, with 9 nucleotides matching TRBD1. CDR3 length: 13 residues. Germline assignment: CDR1 MNHEY and CDR2 SVGEGT. Trimming removed 4 bases from V and 7 bases from J; junction bases left unmatched: 4. CDR3 in amino acids: CASSLDRGDEAFF. CDR3 nucleotide sequence: TGTGCCAGCAGTTTGGACAGGGGTGATGAAGCTTTCTTT.

This chain's CDR3 is CASSLEASYEQYF. The CDR3 DNA is TGCGCCAGCAGCTTGGAAGCATCCTACGAGCAGTACTTC. J is TRBJ2-7 and V is TRBV5-1; D is uncertain. Germline values: CDR1 SGHRS, CDR2 YFSETQ. V was pared by 0 bases and J by 1 base, with 5 bases between. The CDR3 spans 13 residues. Filled out from reference TRBV5-1 and TRBJ2-7, the complete variable domain reads KAGVTQTPRYLIKTRGQQVTLSCSPISGHRSVSWYQQTPGQGLQFLFEYFSETQRNKGNFPGRFSGRQFSNSRSEMNVSTLELGDSALYLCASSLEASYEQYFGPGTRLTVT.

This rearrangement joins TRBV7-2 to TRBJ2-1; 9 bases align to TRBD1. The CDR3 loop spans 14 amino acids. The germline CDR1 and CDR2 sequences are SGHTA and FQGNSA. Losses at the gene ends were 5 bases for V and 7 bases for J; bases not matched to a gene: 6. The DNA of the CDR3 is TGTGCCAGCAGCGTTAACAGGGGGCGAAATGAGCAGTTCTTC. Its protein product is CASSVNRGRNEQFF.

The chain combines TRBV6-2 or TRBV6-3 with TRBJ1-1, with 10 positions matching TRBD1. The CDR3 runs 14 residues. V dropped 4 bases and J dropped 10; count of bases not matched to a gene: 9. The V gene's germline CDR1 is MNHEY and CDR2 SVGEGT. The CDR3 reads CASSSGTGVPRAFF. CDR3 DNA sequence: TGTGCCAGCAGTTCCGGGACAGGGGTTCCCAGAGCTTTCTTT.

V usage is TRBV7-3 and J usage is TRBJ2-3, with D unresolved. V lost 5 bases, J lost 3 bases, and 12 bases lay in between. The germline V gene has CDR1 SGHTA and CDR2 FQGTGA. The CDR3 contains 14 residues. This chain's CDR3 is CASSLQTGTDTQYF. DNA for the CDR3: TGTGCCAGCAGCCTCCAGACTGGGACAGATACGCAGTATTTT.

The chain has TRBV24-1 and TRBJ2-1; maybe TRBD2 (6 bases). This CDR3 has 16 residues. The germline V gene has CDR1 KGHDR and CDR2 SFDVKD. Trimming pared 7 bases from V and 4 bases from J, leaving 19 bases between. CDR3 region: CATSGGLAKDYNEQFF. Here the CDR3 DNA reads TGTGCCACCAGCGGTGGCCTAGCGAAGGATTACAATGAGCAGTTCTTC.

V is TRBV7-6 and J is TRBJ2-2, with TRBD2 matching over 7 bases. This CDR3 is built from 16 residues. The V segment lost 4 bases and the J segment 1 base; nucleotides outside the gene matches: 6. Looked up from germline, CDR1 is SGHVS and CDR2 is FNYEAQ. The CDR3 DNA sequence: TGTGCCAGCAGCTATGGGGGGGGAATGAACACCGGGGAGCTGTTTTTT. As protein: CASSYGGGMNTGELFF.

CDR3 DNA: TGTGCCAGCAGCCTAGGGGGATTCTTACAAGAGACCCAGTACTTC. It encodes CASSLGGFLQETQYF. The V and J genes are TRBV7-9 and TRBJ2-5; tentative D call: TRBD1 (6 bases). Trimming removed 5 bases at V and 2 bases at J, with 15 bases between. The length of the CDR3 is 15 residues. Germline CDR1 and CDR2: SEHNR and FQNEAQ (reference sequence).

The chain has TRBV12-3 or TRBV12-4 and TRBJ1-1; possible D gene TRBD1, 5 bases. The CDR3 is 13 amino acids. The V and J ends lost 3 bases and 8 bases respectively, with 13 bases between them. The CDR3 spells CASSLAGLIEAFF. The CDR3, as DNA: TGTGCCAGCAGTTTGGCGGGGCTTATAGAAGCTTTCTTT.

J is TRBJ1-2 and V is TRBV4-3; 8 positions match TRBD1. Germline V CDR1 and CDR2: LGHNA, YSLEER. There are 14 residues in the CDR3. J gave up 0 bases and V 7 bases, and 4 bases lay outside the gene matches. CDR3 protein: CASTRDRSNYGYTF. The DNA of the CDR3 is TGCGCCAGCACCCGGGACAGGTCTAACTATGGCTACACCTTC.

The chain recombines TRBV12-3 or TRBV12-4 with TRBJ2-2; D is uncertain. This CDR3 is 14 amino acids long. The germline V and J ends were trimmed by 7 bases and 5 bases, with 14 bases remaining between them. This CDR3 reads CASIRNGFTGELFF. In DNA form, the CDR3 reads TGTGCCAGCATACGGAATGGGTTTACCGGGGAGCTGTTTTTT.

This clonotype was recorded a few times. The chain links TRBV10-3 to TRBJ2-3; 7 nucleotides align to TRBD2. The CDR3 runs 15 residues. Losses at the gene ends were 3 bases for V and 4 bases for J; bases not matched to a gene: 7. Germline assignment: CDR1 ENHRY and CDR2 SYGVKD. CDR3 bases: TGTGCCATCAGTGATGTCAAGCGGGGCCCAGATACGCAGTATTTT. Translated: CAISDVKRGPDTQYF.

This clonotype has a count of ten or more. The V and J genes are TRBV7-2 and TRBJ1-5; no reliable D call. The CDR3 consists of 14 residues. CDR1 is SGHTA, CDR2 FQGNSA, per germline. V gave up 2 bases and J gave up 7 bases, with 12 bases separating them. The CDR3 protein is CASSLRVQEQPQHF. Here the CDR3 DNA reads TGTGCCAGCAGCTTAAGGGTTCAGGAACAGCCCCAGCATTTT.

The chain employs TRBV12-3 or TRBV12-4 and TRBJ1-6, with D possibly being TRBD1 (6 bases). CDR3 length: 12 amino acids. V lost 3 bases and J lost 12, with 9 bases in between. The CDR3 loop reads CASSFLQGPLHF. The DNA for the CDR3 is TGTGCCAGCAGTTTCTTACAGGGACCCCTCCACTTT.

The V call is TRBV10-1, the J call TRBJ2-2; D assignment may be TRBD1 or TRBD2 (5 bases each). The CDR3 is 22 residues long. V shed 5 bases and J shed 0 bases, with 31 bases lying between them. The germline V gene has CDR1 WNHNN and CDR2 SYGVQD (reference sequence). The CDR3 DNA sequence: TGCGCCAGCAGTCGGCGTCGGCTCCCGAGGACCGGGACCCACACGAACACCGGGGAGCTGTTTTTT. Amino acid sequence: CASSRRRLPRTGTHTNTGELFF.

J is TRBJ2-1 and V is TRBV14; D possibly corresponds to TRBD1 (5 bases). The V gene lost 3 bases and the J gene lost 7 bases, with 10 bases spanning the gap. The V gene's germline CDR1 is SGHDN and CDR2 FVKESK. The CDR3 loop spans 13 amino acids. The CDR3 loop is CASSHRQGNEQFF. CDR3 bases: TGTGCCAGCAGCCATCGCCAGGGAAATGAGCAGTTCTTC.

The V gene is TRBV20-1, the J gene TRBJ2-7; the D gene is possibly TRBD2 (6 bases). This CDR3 spans 14 amino acids. The V gene lost 5 bases and the J gene lost 7 bases, with 21 bases spanning the gap. Germline CDR1 and CDR2: DFQATT and SNEGSKA (reference sequence). In DNA, the CDR3 is TGCAGTGCTCCTTTACTAGACGGGGGTAGGGAGCAGTACGTC. Translating it yields CSAPLLDGGREQYV.

The chain uses TRBV5-1 and TRBJ2-7; 9 bases are a match to TRBD1. The CDR3 contains 18 residues. CDR1 and CDR2 (germline): SGHRS, YFSETQ. V was pared by 4 bases and J by 2 bases, with 16 bases of the junction left unmatched. CDR3 sequence: CASSNLPSRDRETYEQYF. The CDR3 DNA sequence: TGCGCCAGCAGCAATCTCCCCTCCCGGGACAGGGAGACCTACGAGCAGTACTTC.

This clonotype was picked up a small number of times. DNA of the CDR3: TGTGCCAGCAGCGCACCCTTCTACGAGCAGTACGTC. Translating gives CASSAPFYEQYV. The rearrangement links TRBV7-9 to TRBJ2-7; D unclear. Germline V gene lookup returns CDR1 SEHNR and CDR2 FQNEAQ (reference sequence). CDR3 length equals 12 residues. V was cut by 5 bases and J by 3 bases, with 8 bases left in between.

This clonotype was counted once. V is TRBV5-1 and J is TRBJ1-5; D might be TRBD1 (6 bases). The CDR3 loop spans 12 amino acids. CDR1 and CDR2 (germline): SGHRS, YFSETQ. Trimming cost V 3 bases and J 9 bases, with 10 bases left between them. The CDR3 loop reads CASSYLGGPQHF. The CDR3 DNA reads TGCGCCAGCAGCTACCTAGGGGGGCCCCAGCATTTT.

This clonotype was detected ten times or more. The rearrangement links TRBV7-2 to TRBJ2-7, with D unresolved. V lost 7 bases and J 3 bases, leaving 19 bases between the germline ends. CDR3 size: 15 residues. Germline V lookup: CDR1 SGHTA, CDR2 FQGNSA. CDR3 bases: TGTGCCAGCACCGTCCGAGAAGGCGCGTTCTACGAGCAGTACTTC. It codes for CASTVREGAFYEQYF.

Note on this clonotype: Just one base apart from a much larger clone, this may be a read error. J is TRBJ1-2 and V is TRBV6-5, with 7 bases lining up with TRBD1. Looked up from germline, CDR1 is MNHEY and CDR2 is SVGAGI. CDR3 length equals 14 residues. J was trimmed by 0 bases and V by 6 bases; bases with no gene match: 4. CDR3 residues: CASSRGTANYGYTF. The CDR3 DNA follows: TGTGCCAGCAGCCGCGGGACAGCTAACTATGGCTACACCTTC.

V usage is TRBV6-5 and J usage is TRBJ2-7; weak D call: TRBD2 (5 bases). CDR3 size: 17 residues. V was pared by 0 bases and J by 3 bases, with 18 bases between. CDR1 MNHEY and CDR2 SVGAGI come from the germline V gene. CDR3 region: CASSYSNPISDFYEQYF. The DNA of the CDR3 is TGTGCCAGCAGTTACTCGAACCCCATTTCGGACTTCTACGAGCAGTACTTC.

The gene calls are TRBV12-3 or TRBV12-4 and TRBJ1-1; D gene unclear. Between the trimmed V and J ends, which lost 3 bases and 4 bases, there was a span of 12 bases. This CDR3 is 14 amino acids long. The CDR3 sequence: CASSLGSRSTEAFF. In DNA, the CDR3 is TGTGCCAGCAGTTTGGGGAGTCGGAGCACTGAAGCTTTCTTT.

A remark on this clonotype: This may come from a read error, since a much larger clone is one base off. The chain combines TRBV7-6 with TRBJ1-3; a weak D match, TRBD1 (6 bases). The CDR3 spans 16 residues. CDR1 is SGHVS, CDR2 FNYEAQ, per germline. The CDR3 DNA sequence: TGTGCCAGCAGCTTACTTCTACAGGGCTCTGGAGACACCATATATTTT. Translated, it gives CASSLLLQGSGDTIYF. The complete variable domain, with remaining parts taken from reference TRBV7-6 and TRBJ1-3, reads GAGVSQSPRYKVTKRGQDVALRCDPISGHVSLYWYRQALGQGPEFLTYFNYEAQQDKSGLPNDRFSAERPEGSISTLTIQRTEQRDSAMYRCASSLLLQGSGDTIYFGEGSWLTVV.